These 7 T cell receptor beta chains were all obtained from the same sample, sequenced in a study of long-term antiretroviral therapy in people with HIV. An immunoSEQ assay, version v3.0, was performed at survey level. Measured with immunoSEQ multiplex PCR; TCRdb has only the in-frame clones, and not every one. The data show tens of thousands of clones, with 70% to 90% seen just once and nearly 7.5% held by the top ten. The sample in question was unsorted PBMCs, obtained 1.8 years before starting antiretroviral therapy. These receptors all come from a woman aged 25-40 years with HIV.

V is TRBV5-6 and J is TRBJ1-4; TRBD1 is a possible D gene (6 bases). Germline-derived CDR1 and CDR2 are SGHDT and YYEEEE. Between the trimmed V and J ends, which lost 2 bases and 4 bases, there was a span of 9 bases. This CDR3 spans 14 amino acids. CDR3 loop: CASSFSGHNEKLFF. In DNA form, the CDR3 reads TGTGCCAGCAGCTTTTCGGGACATAATGAAAAACTGTTTTTT.

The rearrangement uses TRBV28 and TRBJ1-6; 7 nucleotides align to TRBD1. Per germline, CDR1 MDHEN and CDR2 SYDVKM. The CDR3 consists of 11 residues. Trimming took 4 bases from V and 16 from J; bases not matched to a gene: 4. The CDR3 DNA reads TGTGCCAGCAGTTCCACAGGGGTGCTCCACTTT. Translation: CASSSTGVLHF. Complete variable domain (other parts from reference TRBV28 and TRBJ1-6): DVKVTQSSRYLVKRTGEKVFLECVQDMDHENMFWYRQDPGLGLRLIYFSYDVKMKEKGDIPEGYSVSREKKERFSLILESASTNQTSMYLCASSSTGVLHFGNGTRLTVT.

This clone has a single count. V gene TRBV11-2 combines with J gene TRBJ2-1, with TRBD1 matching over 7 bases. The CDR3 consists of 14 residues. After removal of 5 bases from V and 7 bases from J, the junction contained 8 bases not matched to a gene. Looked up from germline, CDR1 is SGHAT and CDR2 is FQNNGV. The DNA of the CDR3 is TGTGCCAGCAGCCCCCGTACAGGGGAAAATGAGCAGTTCTTC. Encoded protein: CASSPRTGENEQFF. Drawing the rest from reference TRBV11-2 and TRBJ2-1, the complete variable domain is EAGVAQSPRYKIIEKRQSVAFWCNPISGHATLYWYQQILGQGPKLLIQFQNNGVVDDSQLPKDRFSAERLKGVDSTLKIQPAKLEDSAVYLCASSPRTGENEQFFGPGTRLTVL.

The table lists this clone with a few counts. Here the CDR3 reads CASSVVDTGGYGYTF. As DNA, the CDR3 is TGTGCCAGCAGCGTAGTGGATACAGGGGGCTATGGCTACACCTTC. V and J are TRBV9 and TRBJ1-2, with 8 bases identical to TRBD1. CDR3 length: 15 amino acids. Germline CDR1 reads SGDLS; CDR2 reads YYNGEE. V lost 0 bases to trimming and J lost 4 bases; unmatched junction nucleotides: 5. Full variable domain (remainder filled in from reference TRBV9 and TRBJ1-2): DSGVTQTPKHLITATGQRVTLRCSPRSGDLSVYWYQQSLDQGLQFLIQYYNGEERAKGNILERFSAQQFPDLHSELNLSSLELGDSALYFCASSVVDTGGYGYTFGSGTRLTVV.

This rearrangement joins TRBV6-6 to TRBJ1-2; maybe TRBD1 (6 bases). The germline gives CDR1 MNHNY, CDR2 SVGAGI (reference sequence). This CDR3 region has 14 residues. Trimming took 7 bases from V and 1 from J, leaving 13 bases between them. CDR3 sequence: CASTLQGNNYGYTF. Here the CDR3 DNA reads TGTGCCAGCACCTTACAGGGAAATAACTATGGCTACACCTTC.

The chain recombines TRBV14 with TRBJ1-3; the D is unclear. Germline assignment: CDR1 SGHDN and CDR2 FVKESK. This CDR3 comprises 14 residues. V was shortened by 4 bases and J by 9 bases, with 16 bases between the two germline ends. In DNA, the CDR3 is TGTGCCAGCAGCCTCTCAGAACTAACAGTCACCATATATTTT. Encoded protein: CASSLSELTVTIYF.

The CDR3 bases are TGTGCCATCAGTGAGTCTAGGGTTTGGGATACGCAGTATTTT. It yields the protein CAISESRVWDTQYF. This rearrangement joins TRBV10-3 to TRBJ2-3; unclear D gene. The V gene's germline CDR1 is ENHRY and CDR2 SYGVKD. CDR3 length: 14 amino acids. V dropped 0 bases and J dropped 6 bases, with 10 bases sitting between them.